This T cell receptor beta chain was recovered during a study of T cells in Graves' hyperthyroidism and ophthalmopathy. For the study at large: Peripheral blood collection took place at initial diagnosis, before any treatment.

This clonotype showed up just a few times. TCR beta CDR3 regions were amplified from RNA. The HTBI primer set served for first-round RT-PCR of the TCR CDR3. TCRdb called the multiplex PCR reads again in MiXCR, with one record for every CDR3 protein. The sample consists of around 690,000 distinct CDR3 sequences, roughly a sixth of them appearing once. Trimming cost V 8 bases and J 0 bases; bases outside gene matches: 14. This CDR3 is built from 17 residues. In germline, CDR1 is MDHEN, CDR2 SYDVKM. Sequenced: blood. The chain couples TRBV28 to TRBJ2-3; the match to TRBD2 covers 7 bases. This receptor was obtained from a man aged 45-60 years with Graves' hyperthyroidism. As DNA, the CDR3 is TGTGCCAGCTACAGCGCGGGGGAGGTTTGGAGCACAGATACGCAGTATTTT. This translates into CASYSAGEVWSTDTQYF.